The 23 T cell receptor beta chains below come from one sample, sequenced in a study of tumor and adjacent non-tumor tissue in lung cancer. Three rounds of nested PCR, following a modified ARM-PCR protocol, produced the TCRbeta library. In TCRdb, the multiplex PCR reads were re-called with MiXCR into one record per CDR3 protein. The top ten hold about 27% of the sample, which has under 75,000 distinct CDR3 sequences, nearly 70% seen once. This sample's RNA came from whole unsorted tissue. More than 3 cm separated this lung sample from the edge of the tumor. The sample consisted of distant non-tumor lung tissue. Receptor source: a woman in her forties or fifties with non-small cell lung cancer.

The gene calls are TRBV6-2 or TRBV6-3 and TRBJ2-7, with no clear D. Germline CDR1 and CDR2: MNHEY and SVGEGT. The CDR3 extends over 14 amino acids. CDR3 nucleotides: TGTGCAAGCGCCCGGTCTGGTCTTTTCTACGAGCAGTACTTC. Protein sequence: CASARSGLFYEQYF.

As for this clonotype: Relative to the germline gene, one junction end is altered; a read error may explain this. The chain carries TRBV6-1 and TRBJ2-1, with 8 positions matching TRBD1. Germline loops: CDR1 MNHNS, CDR2 SASEGT. This CDR3 contains 15 residues. The CDR3 DNA reads as TGTGCCAGCAGTGAACTTCAGGGGGCGATCGATGATCAGTCCTTC. It codes for CASSELQGAIDDQSF.

Comments on this clonotype: Its ends do not fully match the called genes, so a read error is possible. The CDR3 bases are TGTGCCATCAGTCTAACAAGCAGGGATACCAATCAGCCCCAGCATTTT. Translating gives CAISLTSRDTNQPQHF. V gene TRBV28 combines with J gene TRBJ1-5; TRBD1 might be the D (5 bases). CDR1 and CDR2 from the germline V gene are MDHEN and SYDVKM. There are 16 residues in the CDR3.

This clonotype was counted a few times. A much larger clone sits a single nucleotide away, making a read error possible. This sequence joins TRBV20-1 and TRBJ2-1, with 9 bases matching TRBD1. This CDR3 has 12 amino acids. Germline V CDR1 and CDR2: DFQATT, SNEGSKA (reference sequence). V lost 7 bases to trimming and J lost 6 bases; unmatched junction nucleotides: 4. The CDR3: CSVSDRGNEQFF. CDR3 coding DNA: TGCAGTGTATCGGACAGGGGCAATGAGCAGTTCTTC.

Points on this clonotype: Germline and junction disagree at one end, which may indicate a read error. The chain uses TRBV4-2 and TRBJ1-3, with TRBD1 matching over 8 bases. The CDR3 length is 15 residues. In germline, CDR1 is LGHNA, CDR2 YNFKEQ. Here the CDR3 DNA reads TGTACCAGCAGCCAAGAGGACAGGGATGGAAACACCATATATTTT. The encoded protein is CTSSQEDRDGNTIYF.

Comments on this clonotype: Likely a read error: the CDR3 ends without its conserved phenylalanine or tryptophan. This chain uses TRBV29-1 with TRBJ2-1; 12 nucleotides match TRBD1. Germline values: CDR1 SQVTM, CDR2 ANQGSEA. The CDR3 extends over 16 amino acids. V lost 5 bases and J lost 10; bases outside the gene matches: 15. The CDR3 bases are TGCAGCGTTAAACCCCGTGGGGGACAGGGGGCGGGGGAGCAGTTCTTA. Translation: CSVKPRGGQGAGEQFL.

This clonotype appeared a single time. This chain links TRBV11-1 with TRBJ2-7, with D uncertain. Trimming left V 5 bases short and J 5 bases short, with 22 bases between. Germline V gene lookup returns CDR1 SGHAT and CDR2 FQDESV (reference sequence). CDR3 length: 16 amino acids. As DNA, the CDR3 is TGTGCCAGCAGCCCTCATGGCAACATAGGTCGTGACGAGCAGTACTTC. Encoded protein: CASSPHGNIGRDEQYF.

About this clonotype itself: No conserved phenylalanine or tryptophan ends this CDR3, so it is likely a read error. V usage is TRBV11-2 and J usage is TRBJ2-1, with D unclear. Looked up from germline, CDR1 is SGHAT and CDR2 is FQNNGV. The CDR3 sequence is 13 residues long. CDR3: CASSLDRRGEQFI. For the CDR3, the DNA is TGCGCCAGCAGCTTAGACCGGAGAGGTGAGCAGTTCATC.

This clonotype was seen once. V gene TRBV20-1 combines with J gene TRBJ2-7; the D is unclear. The length of the CDR3 is 11 residues. Germline CDR1 is DFQATT and CDR2 is SNEGSKA (reference sequence). V was shortened by 5 bases and J by 7 bases, with 12 bases between the two germline ends. The CDR3 spells CSAPRWVEQYF. CDR3 bases: TGCAGTGCTCCCCGGTGGGTTGAGCAGTACTTC.

The chain uses TRBV29-1 and TRBJ2-7, with D possibly matching TRBD2 (6 bases). There are 13 residues in the CDR3. Looked up from germline, CDR1 is SQVTM and CDR2 is ANQGSEA. The CDR3 DNA reads as TGCAACGTATTAGGAGGGAATGATTACGAGCAGTACTTC. This encodes CNVLGGNDYEQYF.

As regards this clonotype: The junction shows a germline mismatch at one end, possibly a read error. J is TRBJ1-1 and V is TRBV11-1; no definite D call. Germline CDR1 reads SGHAT; CDR2 reads FQDESV (reference sequence). The CDR3 contains 14 residues. The CDR3 reads CASSLKQLNIEASF. The CDR3 DNA follows: TGTGCCAGTAGCTTGAAGCAGTTGAACATTGAAGCTTCCTTT. The variable domain in full, completed from reference TRBV11-1 and TRBJ1-1, reads EAEVAQSPRYKITEKSQAVAFWCDPISGHATLYWYRQILGQGPELLVQFQDESVVDDSQLPKDRFSAERLKGVDSTLKIQPAELGDSAMYLCASSLKQLNIEASFGQGTRLTVV.

In regard to this clonotype: One junction end does not reproduce the germline sequence, and a read error may be involved. The chain employs TRBV6-1 and TRBJ1-5; D uncertain. The germline V gene encodes CDR1 MNHNS and CDR2 SASEGT. The CDR3 loop spans 13 amino acids. The CDR3, as DNA: TGTGTCAGCAGATCGATCAACAATCAGCCCCAGCATTTT. The encoded protein is CVSRSINNQPQHF.

To note about this clonotype: Possible read error: a much larger clone is one base away. The V call is TRBV5-5, the J call TRBJ2-7; 7 nucleotides match TRBD2. Germline assignment: CDR1 SGHKS and CDR2 YYEKEE (reference sequence). This CDR3 is 13 amino acids long. CDR3 nucleotides: TGTGCCAGCAGCCCCGGGACTACCTACGAGCGGTACTTC. Translation: CASSPGTTYERYF.

About this clonotype: Likely a read error: the CDR3 ends without its conserved phenylalanine or tryptophan. Here the CDR3 DNA reads TGCGCCATCAGCCAAGACCAGTACCGATTGAACACTGAAGCTTTCTAT. Its protein product is CAISQDQYRLNTEAFY. The chain carries TRBV4-1 and TRBJ1-1; D remains unclear. Germline CDR1 is MGHRA and CDR2 is YSYEKL. The CDR3 has 16 residues.

This chain uses TRBV5-1 with TRBJ2-1, with 7 bases that match TRBD2. CDR1 SGHRS and CDR2 YFSETQ come from the germline V gene. The CDR3 has 15 residues. J lost 2 bases, V lost 6 bases, and 8 bases had no gene match. The CDR3 here is CASKSGGSPYNEQFF. Here the CDR3 DNA reads TGCGCCAGCAAGTCTGGCGGGAGCCCCTACAATGAGCAGTTCTTC.

Regarding this clonotype: This may stem from a read error, because a much larger clone lies one nucleotide away. This rearrangement joins TRBV6-6 to TRBJ1-2, with TRBD1 identical over 7 bases. This CDR3 has 13 residues. With V trimmed by 6 bases and J by 8 bases, 9 bases remained unmatched. CDR1 and CDR2 (germline): MNHNY, SVGAGI (reference sequence). The CDR3 DNA reads TGTGCCAGCAGGCGGGCGACAGGGAGCGGCTACACCTTC. Protein sequence: CASRRATGSGYTF.

In regard to this clonotype: This may arise from a read error, as a much more abundant clone is one base away. The chain recombines TRBV6-5 with TRBJ1-2; D might be TRBD1 (6 bases). This CDR3 spans 13 amino acids. The germline V and J ends were trimmed by 7 bases and 8 bases, with 17 bases remaining between them. Germline CDR1 is MNHEY and CDR2 is SVGAGI. CDR3: CASIPGGAGGYTF. The CDR3 DNA follows: TGTGCCAGCATCCCGGGGGGGGCTGGCGGCTACACCTTC.

For this clonotype: A much bigger clone sits one base away, suggesting this may be a read error. The V gene is TRBV4-2, the J gene TRBJ1-2; 7 bases map to TRBD1. Per the germline V gene, CDR1 is LGHNA and CDR2 is YNFKEQ. This CDR3 has 15 residues. The junction had 12 bases not matched to a gene; V was cut back by 10 bases and J by 1 base. CDR3 nucleotide sequence: TGTGCCAACCACAGGGGAGGGGGCGGTAACTATGGCTACACCTTC. Its protein is CANHRGGGGNYGYTF.

Comments on this clonotype: The junction shows a germline mismatch at one end, possibly a read error. The V gene is TRBV11-2, the J gene TRBJ2-7, with 13 nucleotides matching TRBD2. Germline loops: CDR1 SGHAT, CDR2 FQNNGV. The CDR3 has 14 residues. Here the CDR3 DNA reads TGCACCAGCAGCTTACTAGCGGGAGGGTACGGGCAGTACTTC. This sequence encodes CTSSLLAGGYGQYF. Filled out from reference TRBV11-2 and TRBJ2-7, the complete variable domain reads EAGVAQSPRYKIIEKRQSVAFWCNPISGHATLYWYQQILGQGPKLLIQFQNNGVVDDSQLPKDRFSAERLKGVDSTLKIQPAKLEDSAVYLCTSSLLAGGYGQYFGPGTRLTVT.

With respect to this clonotype: One base away lies a much larger clone, so this may be a sequencing read error. The V call is TRBV28, the J call TRBJ1-2, with unresolved D. Between the trimmed V and J ends, which lost 8 bases and 8 bases, there was a span of 12 bases. CDR3 size: 11 residues. The V gene's germline CDR1 is MDHEN and CDR2 SYDVKM. This CDR3 is CASCALRGYTF. The DNA of the CDR3 is TGTGCCAGCTGTGCCTTGCGGGGCTACACCTTC.

Worth noting for this clonotype: Germline is not matched at one junction end, which may reflect a read error. The chain employs TRBV10-3 and TRBJ2-6; D tentatively fits TRBD1 or TRBD2 (5 bases each). Per the germline V gene, CDR1 is ENHRY and CDR2 is SYGVKD. CDR3 length: 16 residues. CDR3 nucleotide sequence: TGTTCCATCAGCCCCGGGATAGGGGTTGGGGTCAACGTCCTGACTTTC. As protein: CSISPGIGVGVNVLTF.

This clonotype was seen repeatedly, ten times or more. The gene calls are TRBV6-1 and TRBJ1-5; unclear D gene. Deletions cut 7 bases from V and 5 bases from J, with 12 bases between. CDR1 is MNHNS, CDR2 SASEGT, per germline. This CDR3 is 13 amino acids long. CDR3 residues: CASTNGWDQPQHF. CDR3 DNA: TGTGCCAGCACGAATGGCTGGGATCAGCCCCAGCATTTT.

The chain couples TRBV10-3 to TRBJ1-1; the D gene is possibly TRBD1 (6 bases). The CDR3 length is 15 residues. Trimming removed 5 bases from V and 11 bases from J, with 24 bases in between. Germline CDR1 ENHRY, CDR2 SYGVKD. The CDR3 DNA reads TGTGCCATCAGTCGAGGGTCAGGCAGGGGCAATGACGCTTTCTTT. Translation: CAISRGSGRGNDAFF.